The sequence of this TCR beta chain was determined in a study of tumor-infiltrating lymphocytes in primary liver carcinoma. Across the study: The study included patients who were men and women aged 30 to 69 years. Findings and limits, study-wide: Compared with tumor region pairs, tumor-adjacent and tumor-blood pairs overlapped less. The difference in top-250-clone fraction between tumors and blood was significant, favoring tumors (p = 0.039).

As regards this clonotype: Its antigen is undetermined. A read error may produce the germline difference seen at one junction end.

CDR1 is MDHEN and CDR2 is SYDVKM in the germline V gene. CDR3 length: 15 amino acids. The input was approximately 500 ng total RNA; TCR beta cDNA was made from it with a constant-region primer. Slightly modified ARM-PCR, run as three nested multiplex PCR rounds, produced the TCR beta libraries. The first two PCR rounds used TRBV1-TRBV30 primers with a Cbeta primer, roughly 10 cycles each. TCRdb re-called the multiplex PCR reads through MiXCR, storing one row per CDR3 protein. The sample lists 95,000 to 100,000 distinct CDR3 sequences, around two thirds occurring once. Co-extraction yielded RNA and DNA from around 18-30 mg of unsorted bulk tissue.

The receptor was derived from a woman aged 60-75 years with primary liver carcinoma and hepatitis B virus infection. Sequencing input: liver tumor tissue from sampling region 2. The subset here: tumor region T2, inferior pole. The J gene is TRBJ1-1, the V gene TRBV28; a possible D gene is TRBD1 (5 bases). The CDR3 sequence: CPSGASIGQGTEAFF. For the CDR3, the DNA is TGTCCCAGCGGGGCGTCGATCGGCCAGGGCACTGAAGCTTTCTTT.